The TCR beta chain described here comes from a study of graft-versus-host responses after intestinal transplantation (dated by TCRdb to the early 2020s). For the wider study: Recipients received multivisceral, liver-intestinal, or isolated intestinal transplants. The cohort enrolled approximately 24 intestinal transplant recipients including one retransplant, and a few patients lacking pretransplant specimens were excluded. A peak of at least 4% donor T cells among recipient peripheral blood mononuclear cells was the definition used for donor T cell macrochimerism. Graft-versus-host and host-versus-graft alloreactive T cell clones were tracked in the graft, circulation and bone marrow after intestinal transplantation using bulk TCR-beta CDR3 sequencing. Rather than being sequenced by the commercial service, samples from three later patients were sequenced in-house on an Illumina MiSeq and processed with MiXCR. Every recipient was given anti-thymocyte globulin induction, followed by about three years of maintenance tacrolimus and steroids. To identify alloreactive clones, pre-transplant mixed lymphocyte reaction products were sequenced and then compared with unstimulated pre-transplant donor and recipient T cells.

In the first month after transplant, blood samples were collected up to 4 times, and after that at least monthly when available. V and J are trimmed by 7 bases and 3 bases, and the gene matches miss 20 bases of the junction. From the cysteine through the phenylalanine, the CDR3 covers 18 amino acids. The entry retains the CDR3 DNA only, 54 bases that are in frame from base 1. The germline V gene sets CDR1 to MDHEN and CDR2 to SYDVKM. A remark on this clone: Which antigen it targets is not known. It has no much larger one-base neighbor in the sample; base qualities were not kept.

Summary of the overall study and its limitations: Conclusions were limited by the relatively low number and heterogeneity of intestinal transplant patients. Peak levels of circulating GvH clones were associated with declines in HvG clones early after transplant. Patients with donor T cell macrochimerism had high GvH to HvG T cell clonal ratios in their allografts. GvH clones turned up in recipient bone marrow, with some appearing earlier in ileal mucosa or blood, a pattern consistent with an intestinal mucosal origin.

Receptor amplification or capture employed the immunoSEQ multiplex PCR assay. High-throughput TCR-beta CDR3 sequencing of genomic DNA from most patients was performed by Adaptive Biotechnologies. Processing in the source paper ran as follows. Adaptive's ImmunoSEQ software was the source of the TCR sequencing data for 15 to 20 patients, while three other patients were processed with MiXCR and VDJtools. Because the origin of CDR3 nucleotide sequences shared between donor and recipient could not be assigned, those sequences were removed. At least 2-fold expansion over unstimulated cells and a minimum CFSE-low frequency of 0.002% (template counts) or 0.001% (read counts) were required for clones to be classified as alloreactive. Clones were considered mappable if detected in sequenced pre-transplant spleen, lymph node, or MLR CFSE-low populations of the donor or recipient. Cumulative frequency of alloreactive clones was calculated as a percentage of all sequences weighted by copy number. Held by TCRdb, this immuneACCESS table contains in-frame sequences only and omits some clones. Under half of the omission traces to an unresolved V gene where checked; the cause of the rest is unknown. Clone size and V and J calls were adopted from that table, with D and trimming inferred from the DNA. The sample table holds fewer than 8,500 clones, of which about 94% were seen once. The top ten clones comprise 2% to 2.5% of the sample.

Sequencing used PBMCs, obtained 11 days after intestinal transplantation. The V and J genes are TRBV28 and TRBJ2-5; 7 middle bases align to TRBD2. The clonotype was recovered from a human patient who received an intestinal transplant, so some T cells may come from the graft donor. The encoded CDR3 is CASNIIGGGSLSKETQYF. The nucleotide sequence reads TGTGCCAGCAATATTATTGGGGGGGGGTCCTTATCTAAAGAGACCCAGTACTTC.